These 31 T cell receptor beta chains were sequenced from one sample in a study of blood T cell repertoires in COVID-19 (dated by TCRdb to 2018 to 2020). The method was the immunoSEQ multiplex PCR assay. The table was pulled from immuneACCESS by TCRdb, which kept in-frame rearrangements only. Such tables lose some clones; where checked, under half of the loss comes from unresolved V genes, and the rest has no known cause. Within this sample are around 310,000 clones, with 75% to 90% of them counted one time only. Of the sample, over 8% falls within the top ten clones. Source material: PBMCs or T cells enriched from blood (not recorded which). The receptor source for this set is a woman between 35 and 50 years old who had recovered from COVID-19.

This clone showed up just a few times. This chain links TRBV4-2 with TRBJ2-7, with TRBD2 identical over 11 bases. This CDR3 is 16 amino acids long. V was clipped by 1 base and J by 2 bases; unmatched bases: 4. Germline V CDR1 and CDR2: LGHNA, YNFKEQ. The DNA of the CDR3 is TGTGCCAGCAGCCAAGGGACTAGCGGGTTTACCTACGAGCAGTACTTC. Residues: CASSQGTSGFTYEQYF.

The chain has TRBV24-1 and TRBJ2-7; D might be TRBD1 (6 bases). The CDR3 length is 14 residues. CDR1 is KGHDR, CDR2 SFDVKD, per germline. The V gene lost 5 bases and the J gene lost 0 bases, with 10 bases spanning the gap. CDR3 coding DNA: TGTGCCACCAGTGGGCAGGACAGCTCCTACGAGCAGTACTTC. Translated, it gives CATSGQDSSYEQYF.

CDR3 amino acids: CASSRTGLGYEQYF. CDR3 in DNA: TGTGCCAGTAGTCGGACAGGGCTCGGATACGAGCAGTACTTC. The V gene is TRBV19, the J gene TRBJ2-7; TRBD1 matches 8 bases. The CDR3 loop spans 14 amino acids. The germline CDR1 and CDR2 sequences are LNHDA and SQIVND (reference sequence). Trimming cost V 5 bases and J 4 bases; bases outside gene matches: 7.

The V gene is TRBV3-1 (or the pseudogene TRBV3-2), the J gene TRBJ1-1, with 7 bases that match TRBD1. The CDR3 extends over 14 amino acids. V was pared by 7 bases and J by 3 bases, with 8 bases of the junction left unmatched. In germline, CDR1 is LGHDT, CDR2 YNNKEL (reference sequence). The CDR3 nucleotides are TGTGCCAGCACCGAGGGGACAGCACACACTGAAGCTTTCTTT. It specifies CASTEGTAHTEAFF.

The rearrangement joins TRBV10-2 to TRBJ2-7; 7 bases match TRBD2. V was pared by 6 bases and J by 3 bases, with 8 bases of the junction left unmatched. Per the germline V gene, CDR1 is WSHSY and CDR2 is SAAADI. This CDR3 is built from 14 residues. The CDR3 DNA is TGCGCCAGCAGGAACCCAGCGGGGCTCTACGAGCAGTACTTC. Its protein product is CASRNPAGLYEQYF.

V is TRBV19 and J is TRBJ1-1, with TRBD1 matching over 8 bases. The CDR3 has 15 amino acids. The germline CDR1 and CDR2 sequences are LNHDA and SQIVND (reference sequence). Trimming at V came to 3 bases and at J to 5 bases, leaving 8 bases not matched to a gene. This chain's CDR3 is CASSIRGQVGTEAFF. The DNA for the CDR3 is TGTGCCAGTAGTATTCGGGGACAGGTTGGGACTGAAGCTTTCTTT.

The chain carries TRBV14 and TRBJ1-6, with a tentative D call TRBD1 (6 bases). Trimming pared 3 bases from V and 6 bases from J, leaving 15 bases between. This CDR3 has 16 amino acids. Germline V gene sequence: CDR1 SGHDN, CDR2 FVKESK. Here the CDR3 reads CASSHFIQGGNSPLHF. The CDR3 DNA is TGTGCCAGCAGCCACTTTATACAGGGTGGTAATTCACCCCTCCACTTT.

The chain has TRBV13 and TRBJ2-1, with D possibly being TRBD2 (6 bases). The CDR3 extends over 15 amino acids. Germline V CDR1 and CDR2: PRHDT, FYEKMQ (reference sequence). The V gene lost 6 bases and the J gene lost 0 bases, with 12 bases spanning the gap. CDR3 loop: CASRPLAPSYNEQFF. As DNA, the CDR3 is TGTGCCAGCAGACCGCTAGCGCCCTCCTACAATGAGCAGTTCTTC.

V usage is TRBV5-1 and J usage is TRBJ2-7; 12 nucleotides agree with TRBD2. V trimming: 2 bases; J trimming: 2 bases; junction bases outside the gene matches: 8. The CDR3 covers 17 residues. Germline V gene lookup returns CDR1 SGHRS and CDR2 YFSETQ. Here the CDR3 reads CASSFTSGLAGPYEQYF. In nucleotides, the CDR3 is TGCGCCAGCAGCTTTACTTCAGGACTAGCGGGACCCTACGAGCAGTACTTC.

The chain employs TRBV4-2 and TRBJ2-1; tentative D call: TRBD2 (5 bases). This CDR3 is 14 amino acids long. Looked up from germline, CDR1 is LGHNA and CDR2 is YNFKEQ. V was shortened by 0 bases and J by 4 bases, with 7 bases between the two germline ends. The CDR3 protein is CASSQEGGYNEQFF. The DNA of the CDR3 is TGTGCCAGCAGCCAAGAAGGCGGGTACAATGAGCAGTTCTTC.

The chain combines TRBV12-3 or TRBV12-4 with TRBJ2-7; a possible D gene is TRBD2 (6 bases). Trimming removed 5 bases at V and 3 bases at J, with 11 bases between. This CDR3 is built from 13 residues. CDR3 in DNA: TGTGCCAGCAGTGCGGGGCCCTACTACGAGCAGTACTTC. Protein sequence: CASSAGPYYEQYF.

This clone turned up a few times. V is TRBV10-3 and J is TRBJ1-6; D may be TRBD1 (6 bases). V lost 4 bases, J lost 5 bases, and 9 bases lay in between. Germline assignment: CDR1 ENHRY and CDR2 SYGVKD. The length of the CDR3 is 14 residues. The chain's CDR3 is CAISGRTDNSPLHF. The CDR3 DNA reads as TGTGCCATCAGTGGTCGGACAGATAATTCACCCCTCCACTTT.

V is TRBV5-1 and J is TRBJ1-4, with 7 bases matching TRBD1. This CDR3 comprises 16 residues. V trimming: 0 bases; J trimming: 3 bases; junction bases outside the gene matches: 5. Germline CDR1 and CDR2: SGHRS and YFSETQ. DNA for the CDR3: TGCGCCAGCAGCTTGGGAGGGGGCCTGGCTAATGAAAAACTGTTTTTT. Translated: CASSLGGGLANEKLFF.

The chain couples TRBV5-4 to TRBJ2-2; unclear D gene. The CDR3 is made up of 16 amino acids. V was clipped by 4 bases and J by 0 bases, with 13 bases between them. Germline V gene data show CDR1 as SGHNT and CDR2 as YYREEE (reference sequence). The DNA for the CDR3 is TGTGCCAGCAGCCGACCCGCGACTTCGAACACCGGGGAGCTGTTTTTT. Its protein product is CASSRPATSNTGELFF.

This chain links TRBV7-2 with TRBJ2-6, with 8 bases that match TRBD1. The CDR3 is 16 amino acids. With V trimmed by 4 bases and J by 2 bases, 4 bases remained unmatched. CDR1 is SGHTA, CDR2 FQGNSA, per germline. The CDR3 DNA reads as TGTGCCAGCAGCTCACAGGGGGGAGCTGGGGCCAACGTCCTGACTTTC. Translation gives CASSSQGGAGANVLTF.

The chain carries TRBV4-2 and TRBJ1-6; 7 bases are a match to TRBD1. The CDR3 extends over 15 amino acids. V trimming: 5 bases; J trimming: 5 bases; junction bases outside the gene matches: 6. CDR1 is LGHNA, CDR2 YNFKEQ, per germline. CDR3 in amino acids: CASSAIGTDNSPLHF. CDR3 bases: TGTGCCAGCAGCGCTATAGGGACAGATAATTCACCCCTCCACTTT.

This clone appeared a single time. V gene TRBV19 combines with J gene TRBJ2-1; TRBD2 matches 12 bases. V was pared by 6 bases and J by 1 base, with 4 bases of the junction left unmatched. This CDR3 is 16 amino acids long. Germline CDR1 LNHDA, CDR2 SQIVND (reference sequence). The CDR3 here is CASRDGLAGSYNEQFF. The CDR3 bases are TGTGCCAGTAGAGACGGACTAGCGGGGTCCTACAATGAGCAGTTCTTC.

The chain employs TRBV2 and TRBJ1-2; possibly TRBD1 for D (5 bases). Trimming took off 6 bases at V and 8 bases at J, with 16 bases between the two ends. The germline V gene encodes CDR1 SNHLY and CDR2 FYNNEI. CDR3 size: 13 residues. The DNA for the CDR3 is TGTGCCAGCAGCGCGGGACCGCTGAGGGGCTACACCTTC. Protein product: CASSAGPLRGYTF.

V is TRBV30 and J is TRBJ1-6; unclear D gene. Germline V CDR1 and CDR2: GTSNPN, SVGIG (reference sequence). CDR3 length: 14 amino acids. V lost 4 bases to trimming and J lost 9 bases, with 16 bases between them. CDR3 in amino acids: CAWTAPDLGSPLHF. CDR3 coding DNA: TGTGCCTGGACCGCCCCCGACTTAGGTTCACCCCTCCACTTT.

This sequence joins TRBV11-3 and TRBJ2-7, with 10 bases that match TRBD2. CDR3 length equals 14 residues. Germline CDR1 SGHNT, CDR2 YENEEA. The V and J ends lost 3 bases and 2 bases, in that order; junction bases with no gene match: 1. The CDR3 spells CASSFLAGAYEQYF. Written as DNA, the CDR3 is TGTGCCAGCAGCTTTCTAGCGGGAGCCTACGAGCAGTACTTC.

This chain joins TRBV18 and TRBJ2-7; TRBD1 matches 8 bases. The germline gives CDR1 KGHSH, CDR2 LQKENI. V shed 6 bases, J shed 2 bases, and the junction held 6 bases outside the gene matches. This CDR3 is built from 14 residues. CDR3 sequence (DNA): TGTGCCAGCTCTCCGGGACAGGCGACCTACGAGCAGTACTTC. Protein: CASSPGQATYEQYF.

As DNA, the CDR3 is TGTGCCAGCAGCCTTAGCGATTCCACAGATACGCAGTATTTT. As protein: CASSLSDSTDTQYF. The chain joins TRBV7-2 to TRBJ2-3, with D perhaps TRBD2 (5 bases). This CDR3 comprises 14 residues. Germline CDR1 is SGHTA and CDR2 is FQGNSA. Trimming shortened V by 5 bases and J by 2 bases, and 11 bases separated the two germline ends.

This chain links TRBV5-8 with TRBJ1-5; TRBD1 agrees at 10 bases. V dropped 4 bases and J dropped 2; count of bases not matched to a gene: 6. This CDR3 region has 16 residues. Germline values: CDR1 SGHTS, CDR2 YDEGEE. DNA for the CDR3: TGTGCCAGCAGCCATCGACAGGGGGCGGGCAATCAGCCCCAGCATTTT. Amino acids: CASSHRQGAGNQPQHF.

The chain combines TRBV28 with TRBJ1-5; 8 bases map to TRBD1. CDR1 is MDHEN, CDR2 SYDVKM, per germline. With 5 bases clipped from V and 4 bases from J, the junction kept 7 bases outside the gene matches. The CDR3 length is 15 residues. This CDR3 reads CASSTRTGFNQPQHF. CDR3 DNA sequence: TGTGCCAGCAGTACCCGGACAGGGTTTAATCAGCCCCAGCATTTT.

This chain links TRBV3-1 (or the pseudogene TRBV3-2) with TRBJ1-3, with 9 nucleotides matching TRBD1. The CDR3 has 17 residues. In germline, CDR1 is LGHDT, CDR2 YNNKEL (reference sequence). V was pared by 2 bases and J by 0 bases, with 5 bases of the junction left unmatched. In DNA form, the CDR3 reads TGTGCCAGCAGCCAAAGGACAGGGGCTCCCTCTGGAAACACCATATATTTT. It encodes CASSQRTGAPSGNTIYF.

This sequence joins TRBV5-1 and TRBJ2-5; D not certain. The V gene lost 4 bases and the J gene lost 2 bases, with 3 bases spanning the gap. This CDR3 comprises 11 residues. Germline V lookup: CDR1 SGHRS, CDR2 YFSETQ. CDR3 protein: CASSQQETQYF. CDR3 nucleotides: TGCGCCAGCAGCCAACAAGAGACCCAGTACTTC.

The chain links TRBV3-1 (or the pseudogene TRBV3-2) to TRBJ1-1; 7 nucleotides agree with TRBD1. CDR1 LGHDT and CDR2 YNNKEL come from the germline V gene (reference sequence). There are 14 residues in the CDR3. The ends lost 4 bases at V and 5 bases at J; junction bases unmatched: 7. The CDR3 reads CASSPWTGRTEAFF. DNA of the CDR3: TGTGCCAGCAGCCCTTGGACAGGAAGGACTGAAGCTTTCTTT.

The chain recombines TRBV7-9 with TRBJ1-2; a possible D gene is TRBD1 (5 bases). Trimming cost V 1 base and J 4 bases, with 10 bases left between them. Per the germline V gene, CDR1 is SEHNR and CDR2 is FQNEAQ (reference sequence). CDR3 length: 14 residues. As DNA, the CDR3 is TGTGCCAGCAGCTTAGATGGGGCTCCCTATGGCTACACCTTC. This encodes CASSLDGAPYGYTF.

This chain connects TRBV10-3 to TRBJ2-2; D is ambiguous. Per germline, CDR1 ENHRY and CDR2 SYGVKD. This CDR3 has 11 residues. Trimming removed 2 bases at V and 8 bases at J, with 3 bases between. CDR3 bases: TGTGCCATCAGTGAGGCGGGGGAGCTGTTTTTT. This codes for CAISEAGELFF.

V is TRBV28 and J is TRBJ1-5, with a tentative D call TRBD1 (5 bases). The germline V gene has CDR1 MDHEN and CDR2 SYDVKM. Trimming took 8 bases from V and 9 from J, leaving 17 bases between them. This CDR3 region has 13 residues. CDR3 bases: TGTGCCAGCCCAGGCCGGCAGGGCGGGCCCCAGCATTTT. It specifies CASPGRQGGPQHF.

This clone was seen a few times. This chain links TRBV28 with TRBJ2-7; D may be TRBD2 (6 bases). This CDR3 has 13 amino acids. CDR1 MDHEN and CDR2 SYDVKM come from the germline V gene. V was pared by 5 bases and J by 6 bases, with 14 bases between. CDR3 loop: CASSVMARGEQYF. In DNA form, the CDR3 reads TGTGCCAGCAGTGTAATGGCGCGGGGCGAGCAGTACTTC.